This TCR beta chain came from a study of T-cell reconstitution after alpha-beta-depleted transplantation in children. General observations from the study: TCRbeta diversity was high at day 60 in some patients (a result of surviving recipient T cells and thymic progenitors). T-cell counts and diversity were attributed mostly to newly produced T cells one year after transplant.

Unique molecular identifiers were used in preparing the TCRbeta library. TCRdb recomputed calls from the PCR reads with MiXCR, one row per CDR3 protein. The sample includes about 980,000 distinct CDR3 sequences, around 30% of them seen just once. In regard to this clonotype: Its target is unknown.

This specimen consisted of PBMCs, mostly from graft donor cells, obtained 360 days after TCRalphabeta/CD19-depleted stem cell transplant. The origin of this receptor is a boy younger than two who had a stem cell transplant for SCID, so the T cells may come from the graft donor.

The CDR3, as DNA: TGTGCCAGCTCACCACAGCGGGGGGCCGTAGCCTACAATGAGCAGTTCTTC. This gives the protein CASSPQRGAVAYNEQFF. The chain uses TRBV18 and TRBJ2-1; 9 nucleotides line up with TRBD2. V lost 1 base to trimming and J lost 2 bases; unmatched junction nucleotides: 6. Germline values: CDR1 KGHSH, CDR2 LQKENI. This CDR3 is 17 amino acids long. The full variable domain, rest sourced from reference TRBV18 and TRBJ2-1, is NAGVMQNPRHLVRRRGQEARLRCSPMKGHSHVYWYRQLPEEGLKFMVYLQKENIIDESGMPKERFSAEFPKEGPSILRIQQVVRGDSAAYFCASSPQRGAVAYNEQFFGPGTRLTVL.